This section outlines one T cell receptor (beta chain) sequence together with its context. Its specificity is not known. This sample is drawn from a study of T cell repertoires in cytomegalovirus infection. Study-level background: Public signatures in TCR beta pointed to CMV infection and matching HLA type. Regarding the study as a whole: Identification of carriers of CMV plus the relevant HLA was performed using cumulative public TCR beta family frequency. Across the ex vivo response, the dominant clonotypes were HLA-C-restricted CMV-specific TCR beta clonotypes.

TCRdb independently ran MiXCR on the reads; one entry per CDR3 protein. The table lists some 300,000 distinct CDR3 sequences, 9.6% of them singletons. The V and J ends lost 0 bases and 5 bases respectively, with 10 bases between them. The CDR3 is made up of 14 amino acids. Germline-derived CDR1 and CDR2 are SGHDN and FVKESK. The chain is built from TRBV14 and TRBJ1-1; D may be TRBD1 (6 bases). The TCR was taken from a human donor in good health (CMV status not recorded). Some clones in this sample may be carry-over from other donors' samples. What was sequenced was PBMCs. The CDR3 DNA reads as TGTGCCAGCAGCCAAGAGAACAGGGAAACTGAAGCTTTCTTT. The encoded protein is CASSQENRETEAFF.